A single sample is the source of the 14 T cell receptor beta chains below, sequenced in a study of CD4 T cells in relation to SARS-CoV-2 and coronaviruses. Assay: immunoSEQ multiplex PCR; the TCRdb copy retains only in-frame clones and omits some. Here the sample spans some 21,000 clones, around 75% being singletons. Unexposed donor CD4+ T cells date from about 2011-2018, before the COVID-19 pandemic. Isolation of CD4+ T cells took place after approximately 10 days in culture. These TCRs' antigens remain unknown. The sequencing sample was made of CD4+ T cells from PBMCs, cultured in vitro. These receptors all stem from a human donor in good health.

This clone was detected once. The chain uses TRBV5-1 and TRBJ2-6; D call uncertain. This CDR3 comprises 17 residues. V lost 1 base and J 1 base, leaving 12 bases between the germline ends. Germline CDR1 reads SGHRS; CDR2 reads YFSETQ. This CDR3 reads CASSLQPTNSGANVLTF. The CDR3 bases are TGCGCCAGCAGCTTGCAACCGACAAATTCTGGGGCCAACGTCCTGACTTTC.

The chain employs TRBV7-2 and TRBJ2-1, with D maybe TRBD2 (6 bases). V dropped 8 bases and J dropped 5 bases, with 13 bases sitting between them. The CDR3 loop spans 13 amino acids. The germline CDR1 and CDR2 sequences are SGHTA and FQGNSA. CDR3 amino acids: CASGTPSNNEQFF. The CDR3 DNA reads TGTGCCAGCGGGACTCCCTCAAACAATGAGCAGTTCTTC. The entire variable domain, with the rest obtained from reference TRBV7-2 and TRBJ2-1, is as follows: GAGVSQSPSNKVTEKGKDVELRCDPISGHTALYWYRQSLGQGLEFLIYFQGNSAPDKSGLPSDRFSAERTGGSVSTLTIQRTQQEDSAVYLCASGTPSNNEQFFGPGTRLTVL.

The rearrangement joins TRBV5-1 to TRBJ1-2; TRBD1 is a possible D gene (6 bases). Germline values: CDR1 SGHRS, CDR2 YFSETQ. Deletions cut 0 bases from V and 8 bases from J, with 14 bases between. CDR3 length equals 14 residues. CDR3 nucleotide sequence: TGCGCCAGCAGCTTGGTATTCGGGGGCGACGGCTACACCTTC. It is translated as CASSLVFGGDGYTF.

This clone was detected only a few times. This rearrangement joins TRBV6-5 to TRBJ2-7; 8 nucleotides align to TRBD1. Germline V gives CDR1 MNHEY, CDR2 SVGAGI. The V and J ends lost 8 bases and 1 base, in that order; junction bases with no gene match: 7. The CDR3 is 14 residues long. The CDR3 reads CASQTGEMSYEQYF. The CDR3 nucleotides are TGTGCCAGCCAGACAGGGGAAATGTCCTACGAGCAGTACTTC.

V and J are TRBV6-5 and TRBJ2-5; 12 bases align to TRBD2. There are 16 residues in the CDR3. Germline values: CDR1 MNHEY, CDR2 SVGAGI. J was trimmed by 2 bases and V by 4 bases; bases with no gene match: 5. CDR3 amino acids: CASSSLLAGGQETQYF. DNA of the CDR3: TGTGCCAGCAGTTCTTTACTAGCGGGGGGACAAGAGACCCAGTACTTC.

The chain combines TRBV7-3 with TRBJ2-2; 12 bases are a match to TRBD1. Germline V gene data show CDR1 as SGHTA and CDR2 as FQGTGA. This CDR3 has 15 residues. V shed 2 bases and J 6 bases; nucleotides not matched to a gene: 1. The CDR3 reads CASSLGDRGPGELFF. Here the CDR3 DNA reads TGTGCCAGCAGCTTAGGGGACAGGGGGCCCGGGGAGCTGTTTTTT.

The chain uses TRBV7-8 and TRBJ2-7; D unclear. Trimming shortened V by 7 bases and J by 3 bases, and 13 bases separated the two germline ends. Germline CDR1 SGHVS, CDR2 FQNEAQ. This CDR3 has 13 residues. Here the CDR3 DNA reads TGTGCCAGCACCCAGGTGACAAGCTACGAGCAGTACTTC. Residues: CASTQVTSYEQYF.

The chain couples TRBV7-7 to TRBJ2-2, with D tentatively TRBD1 or TRBD2 (6 bases each). V was cut by 4 bases and J by 4 bases, with 16 bases left in between. The CDR3 runs to 16 residues. Per germline, CDR1 SSHAT and CDR2 FNYEAQ (reference sequence). The CDR3 region has the DNA TGTGCCAGCAGCTCAACGGGGGCGCCGGGCACCGGGGAGCTGTTTTTT. Residues: CASSSTGAPGTGELFF.

The chain employs TRBV6-5 and TRBJ2-1; a possible D gene is TRBD1 (6 bases). With 2 bases removed from V and 0 bases from J, the gap between germline ends came to 11 bases. CDR1 and CDR2 (germline): MNHEY, SVGAGI. This CDR3 has 16 amino acids. The CDR3 protein is CASSYVGASSYNEQFF. In DNA form, the CDR3 reads TGTGCCAGCAGTTACGTGGGGGCCTCCTCCTACAATGAGCAGTTCTTC.

The chain has TRBV29-1 and TRBJ2-7; 8 nucleotides line up with TRBD2. CDR3 length: 11 residues. The germline V gene encodes CDR1 SQVTM and CDR2 ANQGSEA. The V gene end was trimmed by 8 bases and the J gene end by 3 bases; junction bases not matched to a gene: 3. This CDR3 is CSPGRDYEQYF. CDR3 nucleotide sequence: TGCAGCCCCGGGAGGGACTACGAGCAGTACTTC.

The V call is TRBV24-1, the J call TRBJ1-5; D ambiguous. The germline V and J ends were trimmed by 4 bases and 7 bases, with 13 bases remaining between them. CDR1 and CDR2 (germline): KGHDR, SFDVKD. The CDR3 has 14 residues. The chain's CDR3 is CATSDGPGNQPQHF. As DNA, the CDR3 is TGTGCCACCAGTGACGGGCCAGGAAACCAGCCCCAGCATTTT.

The chain employs TRBV3-1 (or the pseudogene TRBV3-2) and TRBJ1-4; perhaps TRBD1 as D (5 bases). Per the germline V gene, CDR1 is LGHDT and CDR2 is YNNKEL (reference sequence). The CDR3 consists of 13 residues. V lost 1 base and J lost 8, with 8 bases in between. DNA of the CDR3: TGTGCCAGCAGCCAAGGGACATTGGAAAAACTGTTTTTT. It codes for CASSQGTLEKLFF.

V gene TRBV4-1 combines with J gene TRBJ2-7; a possible D gene is TRBD2 (6 bases). Trimming took 0 bases from V and 0 from J, leaving 12 bases between them. The CDR3 has 16 residues. Germline V CDR1 and CDR2: MGHRA, YSYEKL. Here the CDR3 DNA reads TGCGCCAGCAGCCAAGAAAAGCGGGCAAGCTCCTACGAGCAGTACTTC. This encodes CASSQEKRASSYEQYF.

The chain combines TRBV5-4 with TRBJ1-1; perhaps TRBD1 as D (5 bases). CDR1 is SGHNT, CDR2 YYREEE, per germline (reference sequence). V dropped 1 base and J dropped 0 bases, with 10 bases sitting between them. The CDR3 is made up of 15 amino acids. CDR3 sequence (DNA): TGTGCCAGCAGCTTGAGCATGGGGGTGAACACTGAAGCTTTCTTT. It is translated as CASSLSMGVNTEAFF.